One and the same sample provided the 9 T cell receptor beta chains below, sequenced in a study of CD8+ T cells in alopecia areata. Extracted RNA was reverse transcribed into cDNA, the sequencing template. Some clones are missing from TCRdb's copy, which holds only in-frame ones; the method was immunoSEQ multiplex PCR. The sample holds 150,000 to 250,000 clones; 58% are singletons and the top ten take roughly 5%. Treatment of the sample: oral pan-JAK inhibitor, 5-10 mg twice daily. Sequencing was performed on CD4+ T cells sorted from blood, taken at week 24, from a patient treated with tofacitinib. These receptors all come from a human donor with alopecia areata.

The chain recombines TRBV7-8 with TRBJ1-4; D not certain. The CDR3 is 17 amino acids. Trimming removed 3 bases from V and 0 bases from J, with 14 bases in between. CDR1 is SGHVS and CDR2 is FQNEAQ in the germline V gene. The CDR3 loop reads CASSFGRPAATNEKLFF. The CDR3 DNA follows: TGTGCCAGCAGCTTCGGTAGGCCGGCAGCAACTAATGAAAAACTGTTTTTT.

This clone was observed once. V is TRBV27 and J is TRBJ1-2; D is undetermined. V lost 6 bases, J lost 0 bases, and 5 bases lay in between. CDR1 and CDR2 (germline): MNHEY, SMNVEV (reference sequence). This CDR3 contains 12 residues. The CDR3 protein is CASRGANYGYTF. The DNA of the CDR3 is TGTGCCAGCAGAGGCGCTAACTATGGCTACACCTTC.

The chain uses TRBV15 and TRBJ2-7; D is undetermined. Germline lookup yields CDR1 LNHNV and CDR2 YYDKDF (reference sequence). This CDR3 spans 13 amino acids. V was trimmed by 0 bases and J by 2 bases, leaving 5 bases between them. The CDR3 loop reads CATSRELPYEQYF. CDR3 DNA sequence: TGTGCCACCAGCAGAGAACTACCCTACGAGCAGTACTTC. Full variable domain (rest looked up from reference TRBV15 and TRBJ2-7): DAMVIQNPRYQVTQFGKPVTLSCSQTLNHNVMYWYQQKSSQAPKLLFHYYDKDFNNEADTPDNFQSRRPNTSFCFLDIRSPGLGDTAMYLCATSRELPYEQYFGPGTRLTVT.

The V call is TRBV4-3, the J call TRBJ2-3; 9 bases are shared with TRBD2. J lost 4 bases, V lost 2 bases, and 7 bases had no gene match. Per the germline V gene, CDR1 is LGHNA and CDR2 is YSLEER. CDR3 length: 16 amino acids. CDR3 sequence: CASSQLAGLFPDTQYF. CDR3 DNA sequence: TGCGCCAGCAGCCAACTAGCGGGGTTGTTCCCAGATACGCAGTATTTT.

The CDR3 DNA is TGTGCCAGCAGCTTTAATACAGGGTCGGGCAATCAGCCCCAGCATTTT. Translated: CASSFNTGSGNQPQHF. The chain uses TRBV7-2 and TRBJ1-5; a possible D gene is TRBD1 (6 bases). The germline V gene has CDR1 SGHTA and CDR2 FQGNSA. This CDR3 is 16 amino acids long. V was cut by 3 bases and J by 2 bases, with 14 bases left in between.

The V gene is TRBV5-1, the J gene TRBJ1-3; the D is unclear. CDR1 and CDR2 from the germline V gene are SGHRS and YFSETQ. Trimming left V 0 bases short and J 0 bases short, with 4 bases between. This CDR3 spans 14 amino acids. This CDR3 is CASSLDFSGNTIYF. CDR3 DNA sequence: TGCGCCAGCAGCTTGGACTTCTCTGGAAACACCATATATTTT.

The chain is built from TRBV30 and TRBJ2-3; D unclear. Germline CDR1 is GTSNPN and CDR2 is SVGIG (reference sequence). CDR3 length: 12 amino acids. V shed 1 base and J shed 4 bases, with 6 bases lying between them. CDR3 bases: TGTGCCTGGAGTGGCACGGCAGATACGCAGTATTTT. Protein product: CAWSGTADTQYF.

The CDR3 protein is CASSAGTVGETQYF. As DNA, the CDR3 is TGTGCCAGCAGCGCCGGGACAGTTGGTGAGACCCAGTACTTC. The gene calls are TRBV11-2 and TRBJ2-7, with TRBD1 matching over 7 bases. The J call may be faulty, since TRBJ2-5 better matches the DNA end. Per the germline V gene, CDR1 is SGHAT and CDR2 is FQNNGV. The CDR3 has 14 amino acids.

This clone was found many times. V and J are TRBV4-3 and TRBJ2-4; a weak D match, TRBD2 (5 bases). Trimming removed 0 bases at V and 9 bases at J, with 18 bases between. This CDR3 contains 16 residues. CDR1 LGHNA and CDR2 YSLEER come from the germline V gene. CDR3 nucleotide sequence: TGCGCCAGCAGCCAAGACGGAGGTTCGGAGCCGGGCATTCAGTACTTC. Amino acid sequence: CASSQDGGSEPGIQYF.